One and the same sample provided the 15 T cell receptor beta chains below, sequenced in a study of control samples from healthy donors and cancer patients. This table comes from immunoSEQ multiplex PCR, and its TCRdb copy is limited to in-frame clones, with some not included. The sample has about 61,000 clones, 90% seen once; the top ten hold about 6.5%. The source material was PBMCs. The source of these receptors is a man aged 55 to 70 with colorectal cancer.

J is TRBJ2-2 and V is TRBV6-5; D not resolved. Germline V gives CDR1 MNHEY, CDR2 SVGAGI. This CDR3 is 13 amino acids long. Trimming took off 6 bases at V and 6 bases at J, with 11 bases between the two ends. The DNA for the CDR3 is TGTGCCAGCAGCGCTAGGATCGCCGGGGAGCTGTTTTTT. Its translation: CASSARIAGELFF.

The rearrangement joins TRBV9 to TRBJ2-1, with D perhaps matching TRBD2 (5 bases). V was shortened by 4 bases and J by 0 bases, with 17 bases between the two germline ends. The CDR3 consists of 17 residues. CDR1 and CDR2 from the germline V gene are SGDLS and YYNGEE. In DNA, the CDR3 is TGTGCCAGCAGCACCAGTATTACGGGGAGCTCCTACAATGAGCAGTTCTTC. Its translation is CASSTSITGSSYNEQFF.

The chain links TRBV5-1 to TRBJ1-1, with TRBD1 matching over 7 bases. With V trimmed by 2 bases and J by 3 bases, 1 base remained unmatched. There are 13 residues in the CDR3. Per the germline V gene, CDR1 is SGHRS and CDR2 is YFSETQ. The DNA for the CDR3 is TGCGCCAGCAGCTTTACAGGGGACACTGAAGCTTTCTTT. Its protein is CASSFTGDTEAFF.

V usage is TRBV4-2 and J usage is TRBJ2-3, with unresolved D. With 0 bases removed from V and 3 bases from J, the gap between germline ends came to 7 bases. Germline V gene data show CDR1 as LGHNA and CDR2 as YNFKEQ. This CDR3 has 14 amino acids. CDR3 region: CASSQDSLTDTQYF. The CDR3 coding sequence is TGTGCCAGCAGCCAAGATTCTTTGACAGATACGCAGTATTTT.

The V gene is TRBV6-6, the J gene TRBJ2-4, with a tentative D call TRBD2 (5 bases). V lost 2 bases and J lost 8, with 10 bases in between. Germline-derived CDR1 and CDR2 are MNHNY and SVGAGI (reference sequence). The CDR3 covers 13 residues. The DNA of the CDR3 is TGTGCCAGCAGTTACCGGGGTCGGGACATTCAGTACTTC. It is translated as CASSYRGRDIQYF.

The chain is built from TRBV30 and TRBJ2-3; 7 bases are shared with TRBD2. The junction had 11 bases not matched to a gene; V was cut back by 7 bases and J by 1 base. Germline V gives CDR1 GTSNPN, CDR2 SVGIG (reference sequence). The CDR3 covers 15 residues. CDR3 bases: TGTGCCTATAACCCCCTAAGCGGGGGCACAGATACGCAGTATTTT. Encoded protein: CAYNPLSGGTDTQYF.

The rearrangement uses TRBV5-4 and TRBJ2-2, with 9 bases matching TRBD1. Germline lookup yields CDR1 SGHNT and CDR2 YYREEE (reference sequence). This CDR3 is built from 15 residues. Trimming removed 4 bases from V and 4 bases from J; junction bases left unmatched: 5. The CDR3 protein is CASSPWDRVTGELFF. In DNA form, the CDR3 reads TGTGCCAGCAGCCCTTGGGACAGGGTCACCGGGGAGCTGTTTTTT.

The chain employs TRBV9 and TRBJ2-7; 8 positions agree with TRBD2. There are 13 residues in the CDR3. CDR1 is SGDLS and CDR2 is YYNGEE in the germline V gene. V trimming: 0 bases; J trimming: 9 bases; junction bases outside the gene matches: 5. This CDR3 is CASSVGLAGRQYF. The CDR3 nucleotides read TGTGCCAGCAGCGTAGGTTTAGCGGGGAGGCAGTACTTC.

The CDR3 nucleotides read TGTGCCTGGAGTGTCGGCGGGGCCTATGGCTACACCTTC. Protein product: CAWSVGGAYGYTF. The rearrangement joins TRBV30 to TRBJ1-2, with a possible D match to TRBD1 (5 bases). CDR1 and CDR2 from the germline V gene are GTSNPN and SVGIG (reference sequence). The CDR3 is 13 residues long. V was pared by 0 bases and J by 4 bases, with 9 bases between.

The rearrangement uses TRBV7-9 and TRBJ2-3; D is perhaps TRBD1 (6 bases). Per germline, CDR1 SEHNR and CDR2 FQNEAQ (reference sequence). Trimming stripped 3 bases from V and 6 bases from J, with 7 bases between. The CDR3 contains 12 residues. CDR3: CASSFQGDTQYF. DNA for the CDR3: TGTGCCAGCAGCTTTCAGGGGGATACGCAGTATTTT.

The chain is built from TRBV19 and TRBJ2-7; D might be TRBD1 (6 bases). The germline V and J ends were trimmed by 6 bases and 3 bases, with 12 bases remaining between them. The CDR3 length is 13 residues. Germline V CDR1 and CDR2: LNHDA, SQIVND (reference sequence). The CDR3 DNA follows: TGTGCCAGTAGCCTACGGGACAACTACGAGCAGTACTTC. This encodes CASSLRDNYEQYF.

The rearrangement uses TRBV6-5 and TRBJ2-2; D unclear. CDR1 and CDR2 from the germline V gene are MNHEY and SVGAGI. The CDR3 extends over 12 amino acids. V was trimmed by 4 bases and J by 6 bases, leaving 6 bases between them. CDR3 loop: CASSSPAGELFF. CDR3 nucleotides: TGTGCCAGCAGTTCTCCCGCCGGGGAGCTGTTTTTT.

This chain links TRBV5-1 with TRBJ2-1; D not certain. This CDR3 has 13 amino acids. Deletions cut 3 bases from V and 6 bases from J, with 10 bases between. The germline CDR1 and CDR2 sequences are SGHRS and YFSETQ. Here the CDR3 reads CASSSRTTNEQFF. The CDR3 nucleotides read TGCGCCAGCAGCTCCCGAACCACCAATGAGCAGTTCTTC.

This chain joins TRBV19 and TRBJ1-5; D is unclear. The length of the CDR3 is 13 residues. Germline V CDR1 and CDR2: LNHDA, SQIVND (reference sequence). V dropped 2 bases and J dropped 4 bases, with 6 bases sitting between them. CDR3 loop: CASSISSNQPQHF. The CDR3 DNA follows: TGTGCCAGTAGTATAAGCAGTAATCAGCCCCAGCATTTT.

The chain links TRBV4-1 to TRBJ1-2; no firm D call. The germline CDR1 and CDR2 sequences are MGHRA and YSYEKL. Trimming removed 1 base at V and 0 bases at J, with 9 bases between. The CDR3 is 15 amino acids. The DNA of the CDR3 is TGCGCCAGCAGCCAAGGGCGGGGTGCTAACTATGGCTACACCTTC. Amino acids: CASSQGRGANYGYTF.